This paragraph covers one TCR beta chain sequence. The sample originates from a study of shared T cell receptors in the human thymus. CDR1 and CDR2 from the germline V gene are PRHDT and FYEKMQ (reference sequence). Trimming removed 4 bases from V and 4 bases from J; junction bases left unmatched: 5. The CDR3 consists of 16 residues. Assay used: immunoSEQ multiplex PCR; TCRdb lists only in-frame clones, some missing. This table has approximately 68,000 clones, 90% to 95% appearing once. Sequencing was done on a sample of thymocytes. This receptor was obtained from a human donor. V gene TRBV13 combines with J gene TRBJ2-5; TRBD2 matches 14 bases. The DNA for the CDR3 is TGTGCCAGCAGCTCGGGACTAGCGGGGGAAGGAGAGACCCAGTACTTC. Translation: CASSSGLAGEGETQYF.